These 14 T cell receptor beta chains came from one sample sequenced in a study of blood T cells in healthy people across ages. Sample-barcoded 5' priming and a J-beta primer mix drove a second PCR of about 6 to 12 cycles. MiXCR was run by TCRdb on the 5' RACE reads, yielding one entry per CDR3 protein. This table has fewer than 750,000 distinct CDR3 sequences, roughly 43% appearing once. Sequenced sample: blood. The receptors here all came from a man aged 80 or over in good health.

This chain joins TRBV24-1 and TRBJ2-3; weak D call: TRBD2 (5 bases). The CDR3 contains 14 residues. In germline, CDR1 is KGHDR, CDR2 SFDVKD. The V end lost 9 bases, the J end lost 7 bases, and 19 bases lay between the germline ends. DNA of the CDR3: TGTGCCACCGCACGGGGATCGGGCGATCATACGCAGTATTTT. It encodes CATARGSGDHTQYF.

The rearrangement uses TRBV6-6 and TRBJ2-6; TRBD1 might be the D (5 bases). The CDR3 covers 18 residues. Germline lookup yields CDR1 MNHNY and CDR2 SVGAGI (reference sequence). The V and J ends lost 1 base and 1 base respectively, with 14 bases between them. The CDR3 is CASSYFQGPPSGANVLTF. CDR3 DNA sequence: TGTGCCAGCAGTTACTTCCAGGGCCCCCCTTCTGGGGCCAACGTCCTGACTTTC.

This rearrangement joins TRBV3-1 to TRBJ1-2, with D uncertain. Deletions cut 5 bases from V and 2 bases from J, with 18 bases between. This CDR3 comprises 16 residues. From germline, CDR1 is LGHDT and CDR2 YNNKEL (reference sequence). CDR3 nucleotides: TGTGCCAGCAGCACGACAAAACTCGCGGACAACTATGGCTACACCTTC. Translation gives CASSTTKLADNYGYTF. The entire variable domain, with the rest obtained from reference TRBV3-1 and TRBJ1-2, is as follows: DTAVSQTPKYLVTQMGNDKSIKCEQNLGHDTMYWYKQDSKKFLKIMFSYNNKELIINETVPNRFSPKSPDKAHLNLHINSLELGDSAVYFCASSTTKLADNYGYTFGSGTRLTVV.

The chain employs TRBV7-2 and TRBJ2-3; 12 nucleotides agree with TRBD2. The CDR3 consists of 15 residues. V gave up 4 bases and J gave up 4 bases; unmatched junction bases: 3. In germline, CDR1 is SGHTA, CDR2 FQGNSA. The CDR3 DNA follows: TGTGCCAGCAGCTCCGCTAGCGGGAGGGCAGATACGCAGTATTTT. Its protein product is CASSSASGRADTQYF.

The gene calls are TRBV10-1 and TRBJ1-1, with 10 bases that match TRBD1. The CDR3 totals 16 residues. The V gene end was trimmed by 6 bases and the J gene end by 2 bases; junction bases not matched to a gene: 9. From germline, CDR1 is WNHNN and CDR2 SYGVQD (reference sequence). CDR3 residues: CASRVLRDRGNTEAFF. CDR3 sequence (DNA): TGCGCCAGCAGGGTACTCCGGGACAGGGGTAACACTGAAGCTTTCTTT.

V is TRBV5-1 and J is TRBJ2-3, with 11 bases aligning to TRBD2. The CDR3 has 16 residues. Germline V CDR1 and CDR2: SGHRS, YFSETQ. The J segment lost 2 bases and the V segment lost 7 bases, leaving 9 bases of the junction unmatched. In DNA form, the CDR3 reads TGCGCCAGCTTTAGCGGGGGGGCCCCACTCACAGATACGCAGTATTTT. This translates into CASFSGGAPLTDTQYF. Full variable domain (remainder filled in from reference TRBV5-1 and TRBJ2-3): KAGVTQTPRYLIKTRGQQVTLSCSPISGHRSVSWYQQTPGQGLQFLFEYFSETQRNKGNFPGRFSGRQFSNSRSEMNVSTLELGDSALYLCASFSGGAPLTDTQYFGPGTRLTVL.

CDR3 residues: CSAVRGLAETQYF. The CDR3 coding sequence is TGCAGTGCTGTTAGGGGACTAGCAGAGACCCAGTACTTC. The chain uses TRBV20-1 and TRBJ2-5; 9 bases map to TRBD2. Trimming removed 5 bases from V and 4 bases from J; junction bases left unmatched: 5. Germline CDR1 DFQATT, CDR2 SNEGSKA (reference sequence). The CDR3 covers 13 residues.

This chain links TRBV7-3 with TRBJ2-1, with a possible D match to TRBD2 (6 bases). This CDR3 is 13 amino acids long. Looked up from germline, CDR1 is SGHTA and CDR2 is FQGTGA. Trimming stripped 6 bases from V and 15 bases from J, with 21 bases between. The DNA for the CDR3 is TGTGCCAGCAGTCCCGGGGCAGGTAGCGGCCTGTTCTTC. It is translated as CASSPGAGSGLFF.

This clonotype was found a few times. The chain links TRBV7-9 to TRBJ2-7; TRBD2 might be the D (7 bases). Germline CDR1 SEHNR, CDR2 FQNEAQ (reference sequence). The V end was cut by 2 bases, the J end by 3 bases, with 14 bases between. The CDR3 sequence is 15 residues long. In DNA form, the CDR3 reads TGTGCCAGCAGCTTAACGGGGGGCAAACTCTACGAGCAGTACTTC. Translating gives CASSLTGGKLYEQYF.

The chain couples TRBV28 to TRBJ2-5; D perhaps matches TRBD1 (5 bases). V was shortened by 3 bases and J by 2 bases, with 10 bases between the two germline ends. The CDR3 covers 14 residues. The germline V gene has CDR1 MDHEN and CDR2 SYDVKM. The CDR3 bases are TGTGCCAGCAGTTTGGGTCCAGGGCAAGAGACCCAGTACTTC. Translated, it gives CASSLGPGQETQYF.

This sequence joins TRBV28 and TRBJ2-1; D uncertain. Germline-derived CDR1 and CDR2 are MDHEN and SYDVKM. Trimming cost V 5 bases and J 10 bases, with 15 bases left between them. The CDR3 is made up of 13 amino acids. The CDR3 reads CASSTFSPKEQFF. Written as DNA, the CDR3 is TGTGCCAGCAGTACCTTCAGCCCAAAAGAGCAGTTCTTC.

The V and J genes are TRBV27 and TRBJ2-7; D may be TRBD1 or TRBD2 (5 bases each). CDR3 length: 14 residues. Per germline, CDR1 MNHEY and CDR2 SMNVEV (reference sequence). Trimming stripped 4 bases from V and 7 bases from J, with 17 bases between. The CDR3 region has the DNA TGTGCCAGCAGTTACGGGACCCTCGAGCGTGAGCAGTACTTC. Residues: CASSYGTLEREQYF.

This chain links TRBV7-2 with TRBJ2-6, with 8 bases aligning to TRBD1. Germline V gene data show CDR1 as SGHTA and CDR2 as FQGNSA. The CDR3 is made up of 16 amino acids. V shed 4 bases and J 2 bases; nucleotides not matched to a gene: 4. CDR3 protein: CASSWQGQAGANVLTF. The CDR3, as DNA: TGTGCCAGCAGCTGGCAGGGACAGGCTGGGGCCAACGTCCTGACTTTC.

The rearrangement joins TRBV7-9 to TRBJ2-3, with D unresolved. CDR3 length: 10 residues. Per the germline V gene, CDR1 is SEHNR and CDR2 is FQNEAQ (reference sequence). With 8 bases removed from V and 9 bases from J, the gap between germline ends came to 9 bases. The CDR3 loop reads CASYSETQYF. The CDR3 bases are TGTGCCAGCTACAGTGAGACGCAGTATTTT. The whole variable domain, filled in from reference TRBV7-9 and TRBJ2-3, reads DTGVSQNPRHKITKRGQNVTFRCDPISEHNRLYWYRQTLGQGPEFLTYFQNEAQLEKSRLLSDRFSAERPKGSFSTLEIQRTEQGDSAMYLCASYSETQYFGPGTRLTVL.